Shown below are 13 T cell receptor beta chains from a single sample sequenced in a study of blood T cell repertoires in COVID-19. Produced via immunoSEQ multiplex PCR; TCRdb's table is partial and in-frame only. The table has roughly 93,000 clones, roughly 87% seen once. Sequenced input: peripheral blood. The source of these receptors is a man between 50 and 59 years old with acute or convalescent COVID-19.

The chain carries TRBV12-3 or TRBV12-4 and TRBJ1-4; possible D gene TRBD1, 6 bases. V lost 6 bases, J lost 8 bases, and 10 bases lay in between. The length of the CDR3 is 12 residues. In DNA form, the CDR3 reads TGTGCCAGCAGATACGACAGGGAAAAACTGTTTTTT. This translates into CASRYDREKLFF.

This clone was counted a single time. In DNA, the CDR3 is TGCAGCGTTGAAGAGCGGGGGGGCGTCTCCTACAATGAGCAGTTCTTC. Its protein product is CSVEERGGVSYNEQFF. The V call is TRBV29-1, the J call TRBJ2-1; 9 bases map to TRBD2. The germline V gene has CDR1 SQVTM and CDR2 ANQGSEA. V lost 0 bases and J lost 0; bases outside the gene matches: 3. The CDR3 has 16 residues.

V and J are TRBV7-2 and TRBJ2-5, with 13 bases matching TRBD2. Per the germline V gene, CDR1 is SGHTA and CDR2 is FQGNSA. Trimming took 5 bases from V and 2 from J; bases not matched to a gene: 5. The CDR3 has 16 residues. The CDR3 DNA reads TGTGCCAGCAGCGCGGGACTAGCGGGGCCTCAAGAGACCCAGTACTTC. As protein: CASSAGLAGPQETQYF.

This rearrangement joins TRBV6-6 to TRBJ1-5; 8 nucleotides align to TRBD1. With 6 bases clipped from V and 7 bases from J, the junction kept 5 bases outside the gene matches. The CDR3 is made up of 13 amino acids. Germline V lookup: CDR1 MNHNY, CDR2 SVGAGI (reference sequence). The CDR3 DNA is TGTGCCAGCAGAGACAGGGGAATGCAGCCCCAGCATTTT. Translation: CASRDRGMQPQHF.

V is TRBV30 and J is TRBJ1-6; tentatively, D is TRBD1 (6 bases). The ends were cut back, 5 bases at V and 3 bases at J, with 17 bases in the middle. The CDR3 sequence is 16 residues long. Germline V gene lookup returns CDR1 GTSNPN and CDR2 SVGIG (reference sequence). The CDR3 nucleotides read TGTGCCTGGGAAGACCAGGGGCCCCTCTATAATTCACCCCTCCACTTT. Translating gives CAWEDQGPLYNSPLHF.

The chain recombines TRBV7-3 with TRBJ2-1, with TRBD2 as a possible D gene (5 bases). Trimming removed 3 bases at V and 0 bases at J, with 6 bases between. CDR1 is SGHTA, CDR2 FQGTGA, per germline. The length of the CDR3 is 14 residues. The CDR3 loop is CASSFAGSYNEQFF. In nucleotides, the CDR3 is TGTGCCAGCAGCTTCGCGGGCTCCTACAATGAGCAGTTCTTC.

This chain joins TRBV6-6 and TRBJ2-1; 7 bases agree with TRBD2. CDR3 length: 15 amino acids. Germline CDR1 MNHNY, CDR2 SVGAGI (reference sequence). V shed 7 bases and J 7 bases; nucleotides not matched to a gene: 13. The CDR3, as DNA: TGTGCCAGCAATGTGGTGGGCGGGGGTACGAATGAGCAGTTCTTC. Its translation is CASNVVGGGTNEQFF.

The rearrangement uses TRBV9 and TRBJ2-3, with D unclear. V gave up 0 bases and J gave up 4 bases, with 12 bases separating them. Germline V gene data show CDR1 as SGDLS and CDR2 as YYNGEE. The CDR3 is 15 residues long. For the CDR3, the DNA is TGTGCCAGCAGCGTAGATGTCACGAGCGCAGATACGCAGTATTTT. It specifies CASSVDVTSADTQYF.

This clone was recorded once. The V call is TRBV13, the J call TRBJ1-1; D might be TRBD1 (6 bases). Per the germline V gene, CDR1 is PRHDT and CDR2 is FYEKMQ (reference sequence). V lost 1 base to trimming and J lost 3 bases, with 12 bases between them. The CDR3 contains 15 residues. This CDR3 reads CASSLVQGKDTEAFF. The CDR3 DNA sequence: TGTGCCAGCAGCTTAGTGCAGGGGAAGGACACTGAAGCTTTCTTT.

V usage is TRBV6-6 and J usage is TRBJ1-1; D remains unclear. The length of the CDR3 is 12 residues. The V gene's germline CDR1 is MNHNY and CDR2 SVGAGI (reference sequence). Trimming left V 2 bases short and J 10 bases short, with 11 bases between. CDR3 nucleotide sequence: TGTGCCAGCAGTTACGAAGCACGGGGAGCTTTCTTT. This translates into CASSYEARGAFF.

This chain connects TRBV9 to TRBJ1-4; 10 bases match TRBD1. This CDR3 spans 15 amino acids. The V and J ends lost 3 bases and 10 bases, in that order; junction bases with no gene match: 9. From germline, CDR1 is SGDLS and CDR2 YYNGEE. The CDR3 region has the DNA TGTGCCAGCAGCGCAAGACAGGGGGCCGGTGGAAAACTGTTTTTT. This sequence encodes CASSARQGAGGKLFF. The full variable domain, with the rest looked up from reference TRBV9 and TRBJ1-4, is DSGVTQTPKHLITATGQRVTLRCSPRSGDLSVYWYQQSLDQGLQFLIQYYNGEERAKGNILERFSAQQFPDLHSELNLSSLELGDSALYFCASSARQGAGGKLFFGSGTQLSVL.

The chain recombines TRBV6-5 with TRBJ1-3; 8 nucleotides line up with TRBD1. In germline, CDR1 is MNHEY, CDR2 SVGAGI. The ends lost 6 bases at V and 2 bases at J; junction bases unmatched: 6. This CDR3 spans 15 amino acids. The CDR3 reads CASSLPQGAGNTIYF. The CDR3 DNA reads TGTGCCAGCAGCCTTCCACAGGGGGCTGGAAACACCATATATTTT.

The genes are TRBV5-6 and TRBJ2-3, with 8 bases that match TRBD2. The CDR3 extends over 15 amino acids. Trimming took 5 bases from V and 2 from J; bases not matched to a gene: 7. The germline V gene has CDR1 SGHDT and CDR2 YYEEEE. CDR3 protein: CASSKAGVLTDTQYF. The CDR3 DNA reads as TGTGCCAGCAGTAAAGCGGGGGTTCTCACAGATACGCAGTATTTT.